This T cell receptor (beta chain) was sequenced for a study of breast tumors, draining lymph nodes, adjacent tissues. MiXCR, run by TCRdb on the multiplex PCR reads, gives a single entry per CDR3 protein. The sample contains 45,000 to 65,000 distinct CDR3 sequences, roughly 41% of which appear only once. Study-wide findings and caveats: Luminal-like breast cancer showed significantly higher tumor–nontumor repertoire similarity than basal-like. Findings are consistent with lymph node origin and intratumoral expansion of most tumor T cells.

CDR3 length: 15 residues. Trimming shortened V by 0 bases and J by 8 bases, and 16 bases separated the two germline ends. CDR1 is LGHDT and CDR2 is YNNKEL in the germline V gene (reference sequence). At least ten counts were recorded for this clonotype. Its specificity is unknown. The sample consisted of breast tumor tissue. This chain joins TRBV3-1 and TRBJ1-2, with D possibly matching TRBD1 (5 bases). This receptor was obtained from a female donor with breast cancer. Some clones in this sample may be carry-over from other donors' samples. CDR3 coding DNA: TGTGCCAGCAGCCAAGATTGGGGCGGTCGAGGGGGCTACACCTTC. Residues: CASSQDWGGRGGYTF.